The source of this TCR beta chain is a study of T cells in Graves' hyperthyroidism and ophthalmopathy. Whole-study results and caveats: Ophthalmopathy, as predicted by the model, came a median approximately 6.5 months after the prediction.

At least ten counts were recorded for this clonotype. Its matching antigen is unknown. Lactation, pregnancy, other autoimmune disease or uncontrolled infection led to exclusion of patients. Sample collection date corresponds to first hyperthyroidism diagnosis, prior to any ophthalmopathy symptoms. This sample holds PBMCs from roughly 10 ml fresh peripheral blood. TCR beta CDR3 region amplification was performed from RNA transcripts. The primer set for the first-round RT-PCR of the TCR CDR3 was HTBI. TCRdb redid the calling of the multiplex PCR reads with MiXCR, one entry per CDR3 protein. The table shows under 350,000 distinct CDR3 sequences, with 20% to 30% occurring only once. Sample: blood. The origin of this receptor is a man in his forties with Graves' hyperthyroidism that later progressed to Graves' ophthalmopathy.

CDR3 sequence: CASSLGAGYFTEAFF. The CDR3 DNA reads as TGTGCCAGCAGCTTAGGGGCAGGTTACTTCACTGAAGCTTTCTTT. The chain employs TRBV11-2 and TRBJ1-1; unclear D gene. V lost 1 base and J 4 bases, leaving 13 bases between the germline ends. Germline values: CDR1 SGHAT, CDR2 FQNNGV. The CDR3 totals 15 residues.